Listed below are T cell receptor beta chains from one sample, sequenced in a study of response to subunit inactivated influenza vaccine. One entry per CDR3 protein, called by TCRdb with MiXCR from the RT-PCR reads. The sample has fewer than 250,000 distinct CDR3 sequences; approximately 14% are singletons. The sample was CD8+ T cells sorted from PBMCs, taken about 5 days after vaccination. These TCRs come from a man in his fifties who received an inactivated influenza vaccine. Both conserved end residues are part of each CDR3. D genes are given only for firm matches.

CDR3: CASSQWQSTDTQYF
D: NA
V: TRBV14

CDR3: CASSAGHSYNSPLHF
D: NA
V: TRBV7-3

CDR3: CASSEGAQTIAFF
D: NA
V: TRBV7-9

CDR3: CASSLAWTSGKDNEQFF
D: TRBD2
V: TRBV5-1

CDR3: CASSSFNYGYTF
D: NA
V: TRBV7-8

CDR3: CASSQNVAGGPTTGGQFF
D: TRBD2
V: TRBV4-2

CDR3: CATSRDLMDTGELFF
D: NA
V: TRBV15

CDR3: CATSDSRVGRPGELFF
D: NA
V: TRBV24-1

CDR3: CASIDPGQGSVTDTQYF
D: TRBD1
V: TRBV7-9

CDR3: CASSIDSETQYF
D: NA
V: TRBV19